This T cell receptor beta chain was captured by sequencing in a study of post-analysis software for immune sequencing data. About the study: Relapsing-remitting, secondary progressive and progressive-relapsing forms of multiple sclerosis all featured among disease courses.

cDNA libraries for TCR beta contained unique molecular identifiers. Using its own MiXCR run on the PCR reads, TCRdb lists one record per CDR3 protein. The table records roughly 800,000 distinct CDR3 sequences, about 57% of them present only once. The source of this sequence is a girl aged 10 to 17 with multiple sclerosis. The sequenced sample consisted of blood.

The CDR3 DNA follows: TGCAGTGCTACAGACCCCTGGACTAGCGCTATACGAGAGACCCAGTACTTC. Translating it yields CSATDPWTSAIRETQYF. The rearrangement joins TRBV20-1 to TRBJ2-5, with TRBD2 identical over 9 bases. CDR1 and CDR2 (germline): DFQATT, SNEGSKA (reference sequence). Trimming took 4 bases from V and 4 from J; bases not matched to a gene: 16. The CDR3 spans 17 residues.